Listed below are T cell receptor beta chains from one sample, sequenced in a study of shared clonotypes between healthy human individuals. The assay was immunoSEQ multiplex PCR, and TCRdb's table has in-frame clones only and misses some. The sample lists roughly 2,500,000 clones; 93% were seen once. The specimen was naive CD4+ T cells from PBMCs. The receptors derive from a man aged 18 to 30 in good health. Some clones in this sample may be carry-over from other donors' samples. Each CDR3 is given with its conserved first and last residue. The D gene is left open where the match is weak. Clone size, where shown, is once, few, many, or a class for clones that have expanded.

D: -; J: TRBJ1-4; size: -; V: TRBV28; CDR3: CATVDPGGEKLFF; DNA: TGTGCCACCGTTGACCCGGGGGGAGAAAAACTGTTTTTT
D: -; J: TRBJ2-2; size: -; V: TRBV9; CDR3: CASSRSLRDTGELFF; DNA: TGTGCCAGCAGCCGTTCGCTGCGAGACACCGGGGAGCTGTTTTTT
D: -; J: TRBJ1-2; size: -; V: TRBV6-4; CDR3: CASSETFGYGYTF; DNA: TGTGCCAGCAGTGAAACATTTGGCTATGGCTACACCTTC
D: -; J: TRBJ2-3; size: -; V: TRBV9; CDR3: CASSVDSDTQYF; DNA: TGTGCCAGCAGCGTAGACTCAGATACGCAGTATTTT
D: TRBD2; J: TRBJ2-2; size: -; V: TRBV7-2; CDR3: CASSTRLAGGTGELFF; DNA: TGTGCCAGCAGCACCCGACTAGCGGGAGGAACCGGGGAGCTGTTTTTT
D: TRBD2; J: TRBJ2-2; size: once; V: TRBV4-3; CDR3: CASSQATSGSNTGELFF; DNA: TGCGCCAGCAGCCAGGCCACTAGCGGGAGTAACACCGGGGAGCTGTTTTTT
D: -; J: TRBJ1-2; size: few; V: TRBV28; CDR3: CASSGRLGVRGGYTF; DNA: TGTGCCAGCAGCGGTAGGCTAGGTGTAAGGGGTGGCTACACCTTC
D: -; J: TRBJ1-1; size: -; V: TRBV5-4; CDR3: CASSLRTGIGTEAFF; DNA: TGTGCCAGCAGCTTGAGGACGGGAATAGGCACTGAAGCTTTCTTT
D: -; J: TRBJ2-7; size: -; V: TRBV10-3; CDR3: CAISESKIGGGSYEQYF; DNA: TGTGCCATCAGTGAGTCCAAAATTGGAGGGGGCTCCTACGAGCAGTACTTC
D: -; J: TRBJ1-2; size: -; V: TRBV28; CDR3: CASSSLGDPFNYGYTF; DNA: TGTGCCAGCAGTTCACTCGGGGACCCTTTTAATTATGGCTACACCTTC
D: TRBD2; J: TRBJ2-2; size: -; V: TRBV28; CDR3: CASSPIRWAGAAGELFF; DNA: TGTGCCAGCAGTCCAATACGATGGGCGGGAGCGGCCGGGGAGCTGTTTTTT
D: -; J: TRBJ1-6; size: -; V: TRBV5-6; CDR3: CASSGGHYWPLHF; DNA: TGTGCCAGCAGCGGAGGACACTACTGGCCCCTCCACTTT
D: TRBD1; J: TRBJ2-1; size: -; V: TRBV9; CDR3: CASSEDRESSYNEQFF; DNA: TGTGCCAGCAGCGAGGACAGGGAGAGCTCCTACAATGAGCAGTTCTTC
D: -; J: TRBJ1-1; size: few; V: TRBV29-1; CDR3: CSASGHLNTEAFF; DNA: TGCAGCGCATCGGGACATTTGAACACTGAAGCTTTCTTT
D: -; J: TRBJ2-7; size: few; V: TRBV5-6; CDR3: CASSWQRGPYEQYF; DNA: TGTGCCAGCAGCTGGCAGAGAGGGCCCTACGAGCAGTACTTC
D: -; J: TRBJ2-1; size: once; V: TRBV19; CDR3: CASSIEPRLEQFF; DNA: TGTGCCAGTAGTATAGAACCCCGCCTCGAGCAGTTCTTC
D: TRBD1; J: TRBJ1-1; size: -; V: TRBV19; CDR3: CASSTRTGLNTEAFF; DNA: TGTGCCAGTAGTACAAGGACAGGGCTGAACACTGAAGCTTTCTTT
D: -; J: TRBJ2-5; size: -; V: TRBV29-1; CDR3: CSVAGYFGPETQYF; DNA: TGCAGCGTCGCAGGGTACTTTGGGCCAGAGACCCAGTACTTC
D: -; J: TRBJ1-3; size: -; V: TRBV7-2; CDR3: CASSFLGQGGNTIYF; DNA: TGTGCCAGCAGCTTTCTCGGGCAGGGAGGAAACACCATATATTTT
D: -; J: TRBJ2-7; size: once; V: TRBV2; CDR3: CASRAGFPSYEQYF; DNA: TGTGCCAGCAGGGCGGGGTTTCCCTCCTACGAGCAGTACTTC
D: -; J: TRBJ2-7; size: -; V: TRBV6-5; CDR3: CASSPTGSGSYEQYF; DNA: TGTGCCAGCAGTCCCACAGGGTCAGGTAGTTACGAGCAGTACTTC
D: -; J: TRBJ1-3; size: -; V: TRBV14; CDR3: CASSQEVTTGSTIYF; DNA: TGTGCCAGCAGCCAAGAAGTTACTACGGGCTCCACCATATATTTT
D: TRBD2; J: TRBJ2-1; size: -; V: TRBV4-1; CDR3: CASSTTFSDAGVGNEQFF; DNA: TGCGCCAGCAGCACCACCTTTTCCGATGCGGGGGTGGGCAATGAGCAGTTCTTC
D: -; J: TRBJ2-1; size: once; V: TRBV7-3; CDR3: CASSLLAPYNEQFF; DNA: TGTGCCAGCAGCTTATTAGCACCCTACAATGAGCAGTTCTTC
D: -; J: TRBJ2-3; size: -; V: TRBV7-3; CDR3: CASSFDSGPGTDTQYF; DNA: TGTGCCAGCAGCTTCGACAGCGGGCCTGGCACAGATACGCAGTATTTT
D: TRBD2; J: TRBJ2-1; size: -; V: TRBV11-2; CDR3: CASSGPGTSGRESYNEQFF; DNA: TGTGCCAGCAGCGGACCCGGGACTAGCGGGAGGGAGTCCTACAATGAGCAGTTCTTC
D: TRBD2; J: TRBJ2-1; size: -; V: TRBV18; CDR3: CASSRLAGDPEQFF; DNA: TGTGCCAGCTCCCGACTAGCGGGAGATCCTGAGCAGTTCTTC
D: -; J: TRBJ2-7; size: -; V: TRBV5-4; CDR3: CASSLDFYEQYF; DNA: TGTGCCAGCAGCTTGGACTTTTACGAGCAGTACTTC
D: -; J: TRBJ2-3; size: -; V: TRBV28; CDR3: CASSSPGVYTDTQYF; DNA: TGTGCCAGCAGTTCACCGGGAGTTTACACAGATACGCAGTATTTT
D: TRBD2; J: TRBJ2-1; size: -; V: TRBV10-3; CDR3: CAISDPSTGTSVYNEQFF; DNA: TGTGCCATCAGTGACCCGAGTACCGGGACTAGCGTCTACAATGAGCAGTTCTTC
D: TRBD1; J: TRBJ2-5; size: -; V: TRBV18; CDR3: CASSPGQTETQYF; DNA: TGTGCCAGCTCACCGGGACAGACAGAGACCCAGTACTTC
D: TRBD1; J: TRBJ2-1; size: once; V: TRBV19; CDR3: CASRTKDRAYNEQFF; DNA: TGTGCCAGTAGGACCAAGGACAGGGCCTACAATGAGCAGTTCTTC
D: -; J: TRBJ2-2; size: -; V: TRBV29-1; CDR3: CSVAKQGIGELFF; DNA: TGCAGCGTTGCGAAACAGGGAATCGGGGAGCTGTTTTTT
D: TRBD1; J: TRBJ2-2; size: once; V: TRBV30; CDR3: CAWRRDSNTGELFF; DNA: TGTGCCTGGAGGAGGGACAGCAACACCGGGGAGCTGTTTTTT
D: TRBD2; J: TRBJ2-1; size: -; V: TRBV6-1; CDR3: CASMRTSYNEQFF; DNA: TGTGCCAGCATGAGGACTAGCTACAATGAGCAGTTCTTC